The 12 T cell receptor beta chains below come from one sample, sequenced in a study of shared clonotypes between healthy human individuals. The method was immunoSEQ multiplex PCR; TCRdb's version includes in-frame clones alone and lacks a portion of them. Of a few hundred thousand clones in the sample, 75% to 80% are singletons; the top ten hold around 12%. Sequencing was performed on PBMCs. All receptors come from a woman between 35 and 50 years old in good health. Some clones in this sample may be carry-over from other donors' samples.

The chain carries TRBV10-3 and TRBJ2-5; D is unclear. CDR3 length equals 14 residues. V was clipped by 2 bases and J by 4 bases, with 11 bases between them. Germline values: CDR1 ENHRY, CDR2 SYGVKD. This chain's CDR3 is CAISERPVRETQYF. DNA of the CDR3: TGTGCCATCAGTGAGCGACCGGTGCGAGAGACCCAGTACTTC.

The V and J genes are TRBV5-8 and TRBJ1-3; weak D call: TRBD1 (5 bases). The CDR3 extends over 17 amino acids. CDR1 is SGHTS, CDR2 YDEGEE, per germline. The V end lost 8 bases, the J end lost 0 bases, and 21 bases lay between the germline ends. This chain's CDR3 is CARNYRDFQGSGNTIYF. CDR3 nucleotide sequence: TGTGCCAGGAACTACCGGGACTTCCAGGGCTCTGGAAACACCATATATTTT.

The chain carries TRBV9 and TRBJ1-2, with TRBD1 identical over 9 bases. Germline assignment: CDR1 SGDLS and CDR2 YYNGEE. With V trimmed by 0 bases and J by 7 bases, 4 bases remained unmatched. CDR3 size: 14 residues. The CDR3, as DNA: TGTGCCAGCAGCGTAGCTCAGACAGGGGGTGGCTACACCTTC. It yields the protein CASSVAQTGGGYTF.

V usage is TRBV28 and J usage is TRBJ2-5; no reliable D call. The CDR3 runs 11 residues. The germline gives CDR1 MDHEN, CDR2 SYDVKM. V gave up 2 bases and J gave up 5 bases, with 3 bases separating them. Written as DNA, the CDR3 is TGTGCCAGCAGTTTACACGAGACCCAGTACTTC. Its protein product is CASSLHETQYF.

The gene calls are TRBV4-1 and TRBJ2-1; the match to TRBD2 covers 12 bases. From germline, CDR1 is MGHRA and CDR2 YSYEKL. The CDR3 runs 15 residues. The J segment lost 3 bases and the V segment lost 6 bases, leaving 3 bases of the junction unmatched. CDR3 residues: CASSILAGGYNEQFF. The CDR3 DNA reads TGCGCCAGCAGTATACTAGCGGGGGGCTACAATGAGCAGTTCTTC.

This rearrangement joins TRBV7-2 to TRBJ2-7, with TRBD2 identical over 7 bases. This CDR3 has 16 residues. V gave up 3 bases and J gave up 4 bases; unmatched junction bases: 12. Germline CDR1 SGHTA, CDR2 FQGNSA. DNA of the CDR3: TGTGCCAGCAGCTTCCTCGTTAGCGGGCGGTTTTACGAGCAGTACTTC. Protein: CASSFLVSGRFYEQYF.

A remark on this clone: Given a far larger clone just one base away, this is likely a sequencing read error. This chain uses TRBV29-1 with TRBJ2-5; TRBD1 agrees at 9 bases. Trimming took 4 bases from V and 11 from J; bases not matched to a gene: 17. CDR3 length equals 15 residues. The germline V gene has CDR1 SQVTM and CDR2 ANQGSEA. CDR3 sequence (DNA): TGCAGCGTTGTGGGGGAAGGGACAGGGCTCTACGGGCAGTACTTC. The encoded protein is CSVVGEGTGLYGQYF. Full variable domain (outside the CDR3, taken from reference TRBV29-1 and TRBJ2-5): SAVISQKPSRDICQRGTSLTIQCQVDSQVTMMFWYRQQPGQSLTLIATANQGSEATYESGFVIDKFPISRPNLTFSTLTVSNMSPEDSSIYLCSVVGEGTGLYGQYFGPGTRLLVL.

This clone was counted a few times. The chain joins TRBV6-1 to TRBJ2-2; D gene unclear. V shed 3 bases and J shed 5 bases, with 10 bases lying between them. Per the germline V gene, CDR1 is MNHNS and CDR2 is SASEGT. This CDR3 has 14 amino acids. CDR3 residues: CASSEIGETGELFF. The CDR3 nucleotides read TGTGCCAGCAGTGAGATCGGAGAGACCGGGGAGCTGTTTTTT.

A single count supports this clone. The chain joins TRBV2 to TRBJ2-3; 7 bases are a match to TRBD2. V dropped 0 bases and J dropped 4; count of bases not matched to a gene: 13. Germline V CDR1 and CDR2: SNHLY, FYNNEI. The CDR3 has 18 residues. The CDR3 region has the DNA TGTGCCAGCAGTGAAGCGGGGGAGGGTCTTTTTGGCGCAGATACGCAGTATTTT. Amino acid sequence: CASSEAGEGLFGADTQYF.

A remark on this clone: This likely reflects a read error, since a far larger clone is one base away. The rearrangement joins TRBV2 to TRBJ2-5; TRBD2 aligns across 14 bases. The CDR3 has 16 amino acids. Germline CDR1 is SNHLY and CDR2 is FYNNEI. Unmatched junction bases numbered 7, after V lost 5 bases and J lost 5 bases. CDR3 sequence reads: CASSSGLAGGQETQYF. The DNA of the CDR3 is TGTGCCAGCAGTAGCGGACTAGCGGGAGGACAGGAGACCCAGTACTTC.

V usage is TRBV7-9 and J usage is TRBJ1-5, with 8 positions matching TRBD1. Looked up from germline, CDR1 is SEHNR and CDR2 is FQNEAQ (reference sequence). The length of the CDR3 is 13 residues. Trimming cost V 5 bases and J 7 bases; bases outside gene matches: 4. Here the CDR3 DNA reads TGTGCCAGCAGCACACAGGGGGGGCAGCCCCAGCATTTT. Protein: CASSTQGGQPQHF.

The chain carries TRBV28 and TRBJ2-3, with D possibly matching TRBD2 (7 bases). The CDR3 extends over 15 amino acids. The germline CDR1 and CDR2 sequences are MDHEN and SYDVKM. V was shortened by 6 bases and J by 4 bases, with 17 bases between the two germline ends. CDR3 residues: CASSQGGEWADTQYF. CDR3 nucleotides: TGTGCCAGCAGCCAAGGGGGGGAGTGGGCAGATACGCAGTATTTT.